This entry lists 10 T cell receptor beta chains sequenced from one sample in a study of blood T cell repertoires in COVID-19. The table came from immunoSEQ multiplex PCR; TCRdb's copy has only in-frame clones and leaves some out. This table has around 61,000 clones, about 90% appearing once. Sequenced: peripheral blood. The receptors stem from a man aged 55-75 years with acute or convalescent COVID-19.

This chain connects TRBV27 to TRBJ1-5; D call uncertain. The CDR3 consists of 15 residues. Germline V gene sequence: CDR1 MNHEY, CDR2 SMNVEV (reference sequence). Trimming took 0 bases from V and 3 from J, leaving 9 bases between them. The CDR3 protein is CASSLSWQVNQPQHF. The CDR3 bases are TGTGCCAGCAGTTTATCGTGGCAGGTCAATCAGCCCCAGCATTTT.

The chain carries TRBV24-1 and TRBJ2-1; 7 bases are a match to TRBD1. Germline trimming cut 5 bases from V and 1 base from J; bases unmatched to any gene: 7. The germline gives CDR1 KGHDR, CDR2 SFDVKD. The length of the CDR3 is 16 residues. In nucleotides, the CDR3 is TGTGCCACCAGTGGTCGATCAGGGGGTTCCTACAATGAGCAGTTCTTC. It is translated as CATSGRSGGSYNEQFF.

The CDR3 spells CASSASGGRNTEAFF. The CDR3 DNA reads as TGTGCCAGCAGTGCGTCAGGGGGGCGCAACACTGAAGCTTTCTTT. The chain recombines TRBV27 with TRBJ1-1; 7 nucleotides line up with TRBD1. There are 15 residues in the CDR3. The V gene's germline CDR1 is MNHEY and CDR2 SMNVEV (reference sequence). Unmatched junction bases numbered 8, after V lost 5 bases and J lost 2 bases.

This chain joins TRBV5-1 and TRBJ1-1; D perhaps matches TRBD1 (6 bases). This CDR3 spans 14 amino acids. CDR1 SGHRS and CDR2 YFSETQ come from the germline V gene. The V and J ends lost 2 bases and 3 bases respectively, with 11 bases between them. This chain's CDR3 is CASSLYRADTEAFF. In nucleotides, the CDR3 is TGCGCCAGCAGCTTATACAGGGCTGACACTGAAGCTTTCTTT.

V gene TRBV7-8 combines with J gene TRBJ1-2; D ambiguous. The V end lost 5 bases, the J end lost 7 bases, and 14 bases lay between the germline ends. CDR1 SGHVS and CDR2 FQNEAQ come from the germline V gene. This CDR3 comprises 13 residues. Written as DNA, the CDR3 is TGTGCCAGCAGCCCGGAACCTACTACTGGCTACACCTTC. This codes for CASSPEPTTGYTF.

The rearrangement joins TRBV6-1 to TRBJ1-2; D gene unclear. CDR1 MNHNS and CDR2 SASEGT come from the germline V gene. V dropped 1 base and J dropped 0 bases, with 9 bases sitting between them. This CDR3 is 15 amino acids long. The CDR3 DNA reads TGTGCCAGCAGTGAAGGGGGAGCCACTAACTATGGCTACACCTTC. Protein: CASSEGGATNYGYTF.

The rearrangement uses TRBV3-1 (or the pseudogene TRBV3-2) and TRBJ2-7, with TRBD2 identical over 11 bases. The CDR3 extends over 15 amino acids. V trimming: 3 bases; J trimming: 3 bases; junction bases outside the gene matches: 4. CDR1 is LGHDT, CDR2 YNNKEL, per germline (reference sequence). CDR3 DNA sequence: TGTGCCAGCAGCCAGGGACTAGCGGCATTCTACGAGCAGTACTTC. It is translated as CASSQGLAAFYEQYF.

CDR3 DNA: TGTGCCAGTAGTATAGGAGGGCCTTACTCCTACGAGCAGTACTTC. Translated: CASSIGGPYSYEQYF. The rearrangement joins TRBV19 to TRBJ2-7, with D tentatively TRBD2 (5 bases). In germline, CDR1 is LNHDA, CDR2 SQIVND (reference sequence). V was trimmed by 1 base and J by 0 bases, leaving 10 bases between them. The CDR3 is 15 residues long.

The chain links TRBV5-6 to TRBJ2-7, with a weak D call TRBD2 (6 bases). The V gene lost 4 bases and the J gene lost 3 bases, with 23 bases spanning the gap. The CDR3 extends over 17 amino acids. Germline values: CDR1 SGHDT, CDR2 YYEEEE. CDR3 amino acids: CASSPLVPGGTRYEQYF. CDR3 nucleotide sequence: TGTGCCAGCAGCCCCTTAGTCCCCGGCGGGACGCGCTACGAGCAGTACTTC.

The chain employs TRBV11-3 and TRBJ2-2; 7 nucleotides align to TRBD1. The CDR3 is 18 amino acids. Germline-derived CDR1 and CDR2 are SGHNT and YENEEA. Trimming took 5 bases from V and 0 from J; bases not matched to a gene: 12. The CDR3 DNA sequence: TGTGCCAGCAGCCCGGGACAGCATAATCCTTCGAACACCGGGGAGCTGTTTTTT. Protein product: CASSPGQHNPSNTGELFF.